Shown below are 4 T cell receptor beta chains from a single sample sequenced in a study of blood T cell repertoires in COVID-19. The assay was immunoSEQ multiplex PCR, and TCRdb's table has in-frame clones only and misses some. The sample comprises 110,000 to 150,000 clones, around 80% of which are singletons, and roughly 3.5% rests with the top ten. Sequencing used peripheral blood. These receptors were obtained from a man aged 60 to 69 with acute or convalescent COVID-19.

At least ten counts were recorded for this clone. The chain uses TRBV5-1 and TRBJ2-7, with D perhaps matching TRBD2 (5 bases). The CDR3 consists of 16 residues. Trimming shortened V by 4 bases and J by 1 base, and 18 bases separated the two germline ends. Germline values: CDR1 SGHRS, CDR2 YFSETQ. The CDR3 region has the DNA TGCGCCAGCAGCAAGTCCTCCGGACTGCGATCCTACGAGCAGTACTTC. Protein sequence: CASSKSSGLRSYEQYF.

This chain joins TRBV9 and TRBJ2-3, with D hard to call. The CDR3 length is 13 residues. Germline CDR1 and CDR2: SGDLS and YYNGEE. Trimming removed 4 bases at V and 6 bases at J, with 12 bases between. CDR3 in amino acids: CASSLGVEDTQYF. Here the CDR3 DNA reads TGTGCCAGCAGCCTTGGTGTAGAGGATACGCAGTATTTT. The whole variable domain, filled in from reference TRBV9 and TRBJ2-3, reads DSGVTQTPKHLITATGQRVTLRCSPRSGDLSVYWYQQSLDQGLQFLIQYYNGEERAKGNILERFSAQQFPDLHSELNLSSLELGDSALYFCASSLGVEDTQYFGPGTRLTVL.

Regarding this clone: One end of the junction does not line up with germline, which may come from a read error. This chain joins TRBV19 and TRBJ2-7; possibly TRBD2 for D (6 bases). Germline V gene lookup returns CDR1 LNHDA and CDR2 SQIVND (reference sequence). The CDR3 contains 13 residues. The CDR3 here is CASSPRPGVTFLF. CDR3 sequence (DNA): TGTGCCAGTAGTCCACGACCGGGGGTAACATTTCTCTTC.

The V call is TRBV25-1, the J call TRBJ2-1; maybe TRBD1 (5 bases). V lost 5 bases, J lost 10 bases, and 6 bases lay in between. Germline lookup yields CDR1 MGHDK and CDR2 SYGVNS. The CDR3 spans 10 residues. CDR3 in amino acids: CASSRTEQFF. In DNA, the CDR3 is TGTGCCAGCAGTAGGACAGAGCAGTTCTTC.